Each of the 8 T cell receptor beta chains below was sequenced from the same sample in a study of identical twins. TCRdb reprocessed the 5' RACE reads with MiXCR, giving one entry per CDR3 protein. The sample includes hundreds of thousands of distinct CDR3 sequences, about 9.4% seen only once; the top ten take 0.75% to 1%. The same specimen was also included in a second study, on yellow fever vaccine responses in identical twins.

Sample: PBMCs. Receptors were obtained from a woman aged 18 to 35 in good health.

This clonotype was seen only a few times. The chain joins TRBV6-1 to TRBJ2-5; perhaps TRBD2 as D (6 bases). Germline-derived CDR1 and CDR2 are MNHNS and SASEGT. The V end was cut by 11 bases, the J end by 5 bases, with 18 bases between. The CDR3 contains 13 residues. As DNA, the CDR3 is TGTGCCTCGAGGGCTAGCGATTGGGAGACCCAGTACTTC. This sequence encodes CASRASDWETQYF.

This clonotype has a count of ten or more. The chain carries TRBV12-3 or TRBV12-4 and TRBJ2-1; 8 bases align to TRBD2. J was trimmed by 9 bases and V by 6 bases; bases with no gene match: 19. CDR3 size: 17 residues. The CDR3, as DNA: TGTGCCAGCAGCCCTACCCGGCCCGGACTAGCATTAGGTGAGCAGTTCTTC. Its translation: CASSPTRPGLALGEQFF.

This chain joins TRBV5-6 and TRBJ2-3, with D perhaps TRBD1 (5 bases). With 0 bases removed from V and 6 bases from J, the gap between germline ends came to 11 bases. The CDR3 totals 14 residues. The germline V gene has CDR1 SGHDT and CDR2 YYEEEE. The DNA for the CDR3 is TGTGCCAGCAGCTTGGTAAGGGCAGGGGATACGCAGTATTTT. It yields the protein CASSLVRAGDTQYF.

The sample holds many counts of this clonotype. The chain joins TRBV4-2 to TRBJ2-2, with D unclear. Between the trimmed V and J ends, which lost 4 bases and 0 bases, there was a span of 9 bases. The CDR3 covers 15 residues. The germline V gene encodes CDR1 LGHNA and CDR2 YNFKEQ. The CDR3 nucleotides are TGTGCCAGCAGCCTGGGCTCCTCGAACACCGGGGAGCTGTTTTTT. Translated: CASSLGSSNTGELFF.

The rearrangement links TRBV6-5 to TRBJ1-1; D is perhaps TRBD1 (6 bases). The CDR3 is 16 residues long. Germline lookup yields CDR1 MNHEY and CDR2 SVGAGI. The ends were cut back, 3 bases at V and 1 base at J, with 15 bases in the middle. For the CDR3, the DNA is TGTGCCAGCAGTTATATCGGGGGGCGGACGAACACTGAAGCTTTCTTT. It encodes CASSYIGGRTNTEAFF.

The chain joins TRBV18 to TRBJ2-2, with TRBD1 matching over 8 bases. CDR1 is KGHSH and CDR2 is LQKENI in the germline V gene. The CDR3 consists of 17 residues. V dropped 0 bases and J dropped 4; count of bases not matched to a gene: 7. The CDR3 region is CASSPPDHRGSTGELFF. Here the CDR3 DNA reads TGTGCCAGCTCACCACCGGATCACAGGGGGTCCACCGGGGAGCTGTTTTTT.

This clonotype was counted only a few times. J is TRBJ2-7 and V is TRBV6-1; 9 bases are shared with TRBD2. CDR1 and CDR2 (germline): MNHNS, SASEGT. CDR3 length equals 15 residues. The trim removed 7 bases at V and 0 bases at J, leaving 7 bases unmatched. CDR3 sequence (DNA): TGTGCCAGCAAGAGGGATAGCGGGGGCTCCTACGAGCAGTACTTC. Amino acids: CASKRDSGGSYEQYF.

This clonotype was observed a handful of times. The chain links TRBV4-3 to TRBJ2-3; TRBD2 is a possible D gene (6 bases). V lost 4 bases, J lost 4 bases, and 18 bases lay in between. Germline V gives CDR1 LGHNA, CDR2 YSLEER. The CDR3 runs 16 residues. The CDR3 DNA reads as TGCGCCAGCAGCCCTTACTTCGGGGGTGGCGCAGATACGCAGTATTTT. It encodes CASSPYFGGGADTQYF.